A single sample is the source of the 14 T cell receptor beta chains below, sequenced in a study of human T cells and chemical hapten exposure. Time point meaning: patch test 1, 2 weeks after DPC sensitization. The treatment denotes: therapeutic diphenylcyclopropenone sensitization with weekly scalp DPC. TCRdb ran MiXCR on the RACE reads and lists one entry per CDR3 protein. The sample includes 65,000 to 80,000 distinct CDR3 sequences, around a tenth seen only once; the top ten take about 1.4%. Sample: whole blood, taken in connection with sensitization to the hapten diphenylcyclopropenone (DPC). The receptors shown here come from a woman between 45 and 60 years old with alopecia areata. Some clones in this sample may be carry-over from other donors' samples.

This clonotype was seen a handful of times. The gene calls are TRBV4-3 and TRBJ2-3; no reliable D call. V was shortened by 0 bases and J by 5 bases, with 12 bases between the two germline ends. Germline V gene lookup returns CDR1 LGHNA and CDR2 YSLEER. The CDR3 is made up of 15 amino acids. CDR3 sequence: CASSQDFVKGDTQYF. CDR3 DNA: TGCGCCAGCAGCCAAGATTTTGTGAAAGGAGATACGCAGTATTTT.

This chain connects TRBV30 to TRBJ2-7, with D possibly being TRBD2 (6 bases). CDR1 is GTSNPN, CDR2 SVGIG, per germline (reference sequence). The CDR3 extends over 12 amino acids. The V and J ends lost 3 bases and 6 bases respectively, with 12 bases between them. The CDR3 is CAWRRTTSEQYF. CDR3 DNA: TGTGCCTGGAGACGGACTACCTCCGAGCAGTACTTC.

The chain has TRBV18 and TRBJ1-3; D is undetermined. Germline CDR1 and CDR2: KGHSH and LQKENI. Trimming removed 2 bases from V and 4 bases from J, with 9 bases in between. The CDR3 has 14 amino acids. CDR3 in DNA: TGTGCCAGCTCACCAGACCCGTCCGGAAACACCATATATTTT. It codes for CASSPDPSGNTIYF.

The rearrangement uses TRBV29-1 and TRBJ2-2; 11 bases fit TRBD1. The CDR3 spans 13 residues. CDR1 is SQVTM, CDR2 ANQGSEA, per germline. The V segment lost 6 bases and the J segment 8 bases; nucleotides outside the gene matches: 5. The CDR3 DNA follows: TGCAGCGTGGGACAGGGGGTTTCTGGGGAGCTGTTTTTT. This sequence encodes CSVGQGVSGELFF.

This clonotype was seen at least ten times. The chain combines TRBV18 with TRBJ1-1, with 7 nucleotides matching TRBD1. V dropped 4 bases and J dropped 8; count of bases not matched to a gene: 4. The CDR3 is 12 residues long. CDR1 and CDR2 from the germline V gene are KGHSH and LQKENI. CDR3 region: CASSLGQAEAFF. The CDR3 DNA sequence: TGTGCCAGCTCACTAGGACAGGCCGAAGCTTTCTTT.

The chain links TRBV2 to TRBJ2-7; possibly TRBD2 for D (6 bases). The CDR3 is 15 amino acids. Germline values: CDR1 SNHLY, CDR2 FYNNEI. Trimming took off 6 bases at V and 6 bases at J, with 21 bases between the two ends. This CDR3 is CASSTKAGTLSEQYF. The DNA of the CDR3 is TGTGCCAGCAGCACGAAGGCGGGAACATTGAGCGAGCAGTACTTC. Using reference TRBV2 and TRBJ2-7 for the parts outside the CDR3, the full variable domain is EPEVTQTPSHQVTQMGQEVILRCVPISNHLYFYWYRQILGQKVEFLVSFYNNEISEKSEIFDDQFSVERPDGSNFTLKIRSTKLEDSAMYFCASSTKAGTLSEQYFGPGTRLTVT.

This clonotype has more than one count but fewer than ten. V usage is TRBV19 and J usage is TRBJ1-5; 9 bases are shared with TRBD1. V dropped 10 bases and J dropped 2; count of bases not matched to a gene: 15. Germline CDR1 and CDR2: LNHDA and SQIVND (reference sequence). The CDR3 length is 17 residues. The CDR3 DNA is TGTGCCACCCGGTCCCGGGACAGGGCGCGGCGCAATCAGCCCCAGCATTTT. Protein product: CATRSRDRARRNQPQHF.

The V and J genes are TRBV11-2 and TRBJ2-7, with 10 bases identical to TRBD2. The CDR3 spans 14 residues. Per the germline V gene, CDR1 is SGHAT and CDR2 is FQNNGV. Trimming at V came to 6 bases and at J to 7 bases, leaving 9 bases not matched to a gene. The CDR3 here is CASRIAGGAREQYF. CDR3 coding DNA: TGTGCCAGCAGAATAGCGGGAGGCGCTAGGGAGCAGTACTTC.

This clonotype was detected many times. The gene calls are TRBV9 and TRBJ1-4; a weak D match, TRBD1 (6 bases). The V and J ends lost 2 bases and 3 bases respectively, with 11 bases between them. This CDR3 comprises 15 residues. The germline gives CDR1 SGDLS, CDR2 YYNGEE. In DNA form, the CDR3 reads TGTGCCAGCAGCGTTTCAGGGGTACCTAATGAAAAACTGTTTTTT. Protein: CASSVSGVPNEKLFF.

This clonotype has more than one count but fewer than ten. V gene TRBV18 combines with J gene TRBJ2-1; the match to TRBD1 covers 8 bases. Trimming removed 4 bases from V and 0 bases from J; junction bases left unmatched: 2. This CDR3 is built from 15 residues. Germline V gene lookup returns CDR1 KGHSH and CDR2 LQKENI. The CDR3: CASSRDRSSYNEQFF. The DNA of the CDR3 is TGTGCCAGCTCACGGGACAGGAGCTCCTACAATGAGCAGTTCTTC.

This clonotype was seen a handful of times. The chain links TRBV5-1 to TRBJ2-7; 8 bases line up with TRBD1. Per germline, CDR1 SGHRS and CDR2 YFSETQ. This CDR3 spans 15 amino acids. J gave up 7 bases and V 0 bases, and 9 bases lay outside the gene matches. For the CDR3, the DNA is TGCGCCAGCAGCTTGGAGGGGCAGGGGGCGCGGGAGCAGTACTTC. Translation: CASSLEGQGAREQYF.

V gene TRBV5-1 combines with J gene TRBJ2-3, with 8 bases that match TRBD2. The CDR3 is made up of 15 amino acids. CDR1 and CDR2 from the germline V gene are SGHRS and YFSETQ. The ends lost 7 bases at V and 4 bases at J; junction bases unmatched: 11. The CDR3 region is CASGLGLALADTQYF. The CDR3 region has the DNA TGCGCCAGCGGCCTAGGACTAGCTTTAGCAGATACGCAGTATTTT.

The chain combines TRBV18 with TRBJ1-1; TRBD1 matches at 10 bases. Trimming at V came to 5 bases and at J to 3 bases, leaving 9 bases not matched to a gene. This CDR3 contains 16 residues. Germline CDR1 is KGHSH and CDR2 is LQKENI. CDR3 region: CASSGLTGGADTEAFF. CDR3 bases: TGTGCCAGCTCAGGGCTGACAGGGGGCGCGGACACTGAAGCTTTCTTT.

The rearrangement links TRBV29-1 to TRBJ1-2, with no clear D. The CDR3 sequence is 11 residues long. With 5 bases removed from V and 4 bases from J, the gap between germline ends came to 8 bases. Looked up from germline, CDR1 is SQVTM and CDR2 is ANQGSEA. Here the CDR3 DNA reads TGCAGCGTTAGGGTTAGCTATGGCTACACCTTC. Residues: CSVRVSYGYTF.